This T cell receptor (beta chain) was sequenced for a study of blood T cells in healthy people across ages. The use of a sample-barcoded 5' primer and a J-beta primer mix characterized a second PCR of roughly 7 to 11 cycles. TCRdb reprocessed the 5' RACE reads with MiXCR, giving one entry per CDR3 protein. Seen here are hundreds of thousands of distinct CDR3 sequences, 20% to 25% observed once, and the top ten hold 9.4%. Separately, the same data were catalogued under a study of T cells of mothers and their children.

The source is a boy aged 5-17 years in good health. Sequencing was performed on blood.

The CDR3 nucleotides read TGCAGTGCTAGGGGACTAGTGTTTTCTAGCACAGATACGCAGTATTTT. Translated: CSARGLVFSSTDTQYF. The chain combines TRBV20-1 with TRBJ2-3; 8 bases fit TRBD2. Germline lookup yields CDR1 DFQATT and CDR2 SNEGSKA (reference sequence). The trim removed 3 bases at V and 0 bases at J, leaving 8 bases unmatched. The CDR3 runs 16 residues.